The 30 T cell receptor beta chains reported below all come from one sample, sequenced in a study of T cell responses to AZD1222 COVID-19 vaccine. TCRdb's table, derived via immunoSEQ multiplex PCR, lists solely in-frame clones and lacks some. The sample yields fewer than 150,000 clones, under 90% seen once. Here the sequenced sample was peripheral blood, taken on day 0 of AZD1222 vaccination. The receptors here all came from an adult in good health.

Here the CDR3 reads CASSETRVTGNTIYF. The CDR3 nucleotides are TGTGCCAGCAGCGAGACCCGGGTAACTGGAAACACCATATATTTT. This rearrangement joins TRBV2 to TRBJ1-3; D not certain. V lost 6 bases to trimming and J lost 2 bases, with 14 bases between them. The length of the CDR3 is 15 residues. The germline CDR1 and CDR2 sequences are SNHLY and FYNNEI.

The J gene is TRBJ1-1, the V gene TRBV19; D not resolved. The V end lost 5 bases, the J end lost 1 base, and 5 bases lay between the germline ends. The CDR3 length is 12 residues. CDR1 and CDR2 from the germline V gene are LNHDA and SQIVND (reference sequence). CDR3 DNA sequence: TGTGCCAGTAGTTGGGGGAACACTGAAGCTTTCTTT. Its protein product is CASSWGNTEAFF.

This rearrangement joins TRBV11-2 to TRBJ1-2, with a possible D match to TRBD1 (5 bases). Per germline, CDR1 SGHAT and CDR2 FQNNGV. The CDR3 loop spans 13 amino acids. Trimming pared 0 bases from V and 7 bases from J, leaving 9 bases between. Written as DNA, the CDR3 is TGTGCCAGCAGCTTAGAGGTGGGGGGTGGCTACACCTTC. This encodes CASSLEVGGGYTF.

The CDR3 sequence is CASSLPGLEGMYQPQHF. The CDR3 DNA is TGTGCCAGCAGTTTACCGGGCTTGGAGGGGATGTATCAGCCCCAGCATTTT. The chain recombines TRBV28 with TRBJ1-5, with D possibly being TRBD1 (5 bases). Per germline, CDR1 MDHEN and CDR2 SYDVKM. V was clipped by 2 bases and J by 5 bases, with 19 bases between them. The CDR3 is made up of 17 amino acids.

The V gene is TRBV3-1 (or the pseudogene TRBV3-2), the J gene TRBJ2-7; either TRBD1 or TRBD2 may supply D (5 bases each). Germline V gene sequence: CDR1 LGHDT, CDR2 YNNKEL (reference sequence). CDR3 length: 13 amino acids. V was cut by 4 bases and J by 5 bases, with 12 bases left in between. CDR3 sequence reads: CASSRGVLDEQYF. For the CDR3, the DNA is TGTGCCAGCAGCCGAGGGGTTTTGGACGAGCAGTACTTC.

Comments on this clone: Sequence at one end of the junction differs from germline and may be a read error. The chain employs TRBV9 and TRBJ2-7, with 7 bases matching TRBD1. Germline values: CDR1 SGDLS, CDR2 YYNGEE. The CDR3 runs to 13 residues. The CDR3 nucleotides are TGTGCCAGCAGCGTAGATAGGTGGGACAGACCTTTATTC. Its protein is CASSVDRWDRPLF. The variable domain in full, with the rest retrieved from reference TRBV9 and TRBJ2-7, is DSGVTQTPKHLITATGQRVTLRCSPRSGDLSVYWYQQSLDQGLQFLIQYYNGEERAKGNILERFSAQQFPDLHSELNLSSLELGDSALYFCASSVDRWDRPLFGPGTRLTVT.

This clone was recorded once. The rearrangement joins TRBV6-1 to TRBJ1-5, with D possibly TRBD1 on 6 matching bases. The CDR3 totals 14 residues. Trimming shortened V by 2 bases and J by 3 bases, and 8 bases separated the two germline ends. Germline CDR1 and CDR2: MNHNS and SASEGT. CDR3 coding DNA: TGTGCCAGCAGTGAATGGGACACCAATCAGCCCCAGCATTTT. Translated: CASSEWDTNQPQHF.

This clone was observed at least ten times. The chain carries TRBV5-1 and TRBJ2-7; 10 bases agree with TRBD2. The CDR3 sequence is 16 residues long. V lost 5 bases, J lost 4 bases, and 12 bases stayed unmatched. The germline V gene encodes CDR1 SGHRS and CDR2 YFSETQ. CDR3 sequence (DNA): TGCGCCAGCAGAACCGGGACTAGCGCTCCTTCGTACGAGCAGTACTTC. It encodes CASRTGTSAPSYEQYF. Full variable domain (missing parts from reference TRBV5-1 and TRBJ2-7): KAGVTQTPRYLIKTRGQQVTLSCSPISGHRSVSWYQQTPGQGLQFLFEYFSETQRNKGNFPGRFSGRQFSNSRSEMNVSTLELGDSALYLCASRTGTSAPSYEQYFGPGTRLTVT.

The chain employs TRBV5-1 and TRBJ2-2; 9 bases are shared with TRBD1. The CDR3 is 14 amino acids. Germline loops: CDR1 SGHRS, CDR2 YFSETQ. With V trimmed by 4 bases and J by 7 bases, 5 bases remained unmatched. The chain's CDR3 is CASSPGQGHGELFF. The CDR3 nucleotides are TGCGCCAGCAGCCCGGGACAGGGCCACGGGGAGCTGTTTTTT. Together with reference TRBV5-1 and TRBJ2-2, the CDR3 gives the full variable domain: KAGVTQTPRYLIKTRGQQVTLSCSPISGHRSVSWYQQTPGQGLQFLFEYFSETQRNKGNFPGRFSGRQFSNSRSEMNVSTLELGDSALYLCASSPGQGHGELFFGEGSRLTVL.

The chain combines TRBV29-1 with TRBJ1-1; TRBD1 aligns across 12 bases. The CDR3 consists of 15 residues. V was pared by 6 bases and J by 5 bases, with 10 bases of the junction left unmatched. Germline V gene data show CDR1 as SQVTM and CDR2 as ANQGSEA. CDR3 nucleotide sequence: TGCAGCGTCCGGGACAGGGGGCCCCGGGATACTGAAGCTTTCTTT. It is translated as CSVRDRGPRDTEAFF.

The CDR3 DNA sequence: TGTGCCAGCTCACCATCCGCGGAGCACACCGGGGAGCTGTTTTTT. Translated: CASSPSAEHTGELFF. J is TRBJ2-2 and V is TRBV18; D gene unclear. V lost 2 bases and J lost 3, with 10 bases in between. Germline V gene sequence: CDR1 KGHSH, CDR2 LQKENI. CDR3 length equals 15 residues. Combining the CDR3 with reference TRBV18 and TRBJ2-2 gives the whole variable domain NAGVMQNPRHLVRRRGQEARLRCSPMKGHSHVYWYRQLPEEGLKFMVYLQKENIIDESGMPKERFSAEFPKEGPSILRIQQVVRGDSAAYFCASSPSAEHTGELFFGEGSRLTVL.

This chain joins TRBV6-4 and TRBJ2-1; D call uncertain. CDR1 and CDR2 from the germline V gene are MRHNA and SNTAGT. V dropped 4 bases and J dropped 2 bases, with 9 bases sitting between them. There are 14 residues in the CDR3. The CDR3 DNA reads as TGTGCCAGCAGTGGGGAAGGAACCTACAATGAGCAGTTCTTC. Residues: CASSGEGTYNEQFF.

This clone was counted a single time. V gene TRBV18 combines with J gene TRBJ2-4; D is possibly TRBD1 (8 bases). The V and J ends lost 2 bases and 2 bases respectively, with 22 bases between them. This CDR3 is built from 19 residues. Per germline, CDR1 KGHSH and CDR2 LQKENI. Here the CDR3 reads CASSPVSGAGGASKNIQYF. The CDR3 DNA sequence: TGTGCCAGCTCACCAGTGAGCGGGGCAGGGGGCGCCTCCAAAAACATTCAGTACTTC. Variable domain in full (rest from reference TRBV18 and TRBJ2-4): NAGVMQNPRHLVRRRGQEARLRCSPMKGHSHVYWYRQLPEEGLKFMVYLQKENIIDESGMPKERFSAEFPKEGPSILRIQQVVRGDSAAYFCASSPVSGAGGASKNIQYFGAGTRLSVL.

The chain couples TRBV28 to TRBJ1-2; a weak D match, TRBD1 (5 bases). The V gene lost 7 bases and the J gene lost 4 bases, with 13 bases spanning the gap. This CDR3 is built from 13 residues. Germline V gene lookup returns CDR1 MDHEN and CDR2 SYDVKM. The CDR3: CASTLAGGYGYTF. DNA for the CDR3: TGTGCCAGCACCTTAGCTGGGGGCTATGGCTACACCTTC.

V is TRBV5-1 and J is TRBJ2-7, with D perhaps matching TRBD1 (7 bases). From germline, CDR1 is SGHRS and CDR2 YFSETQ. Trimming removed 4 bases at V and 3 bases at J, with 14 bases between. This CDR3 comprises 14 residues. The CDR3 region is CASSSGQGGYEQYF. In DNA form, the CDR3 reads TGCGCCAGCAGCAGCGGCCAGGGGGGCTACGAGCAGTACTTC.

This chain joins TRBV7-8 and TRBJ2-7; tentatively, D is TRBD1 or TRBD2 (5 bases each). V lost 6 bases and J 3 bases, leaving 27 bases between the germline ends. Germline CDR1 reads SGHVS; CDR2 reads FQNEAQ. The CDR3 extends over 18 amino acids. CDR3 in amino acids: CASRLRVGSQGVHYEQYF. The CDR3 coding sequence is TGTGCCAGCAGACTTAGGGTTGGGTCGCAGGGAGTTCACTACGAGCAGTACTTC.

V and J are TRBV19 and TRBJ2-1; 12 nucleotides agree with TRBD2. The ends lost 0 bases at V and 10 bases at J; junction bases unmatched: 7. Germline V CDR1 and CDR2: LNHDA, SQIVND (reference sequence). This CDR3 is built from 16 residues. The CDR3 DNA reads as TGTGCCAGTAGTATAGATGCTAGCGGGAGGGCCATGGAGCAGTTCTTC. It specifies CASSIDASGRAMEQFF.

The genes are TRBV27 and TRBJ1-4, with D possibly matching TRBD1 (5 bases). Germline V gene sequence: CDR1 MNHEY, CDR2 SMNVEV (reference sequence). Between the trimmed V and J ends, which lost 2 bases and 3 bases, there was a span of 10 bases. The CDR3 runs to 15 residues. DNA of the CDR3: TGTGCCAGCAGTTTAGTCGGGGGACCTAATGAAAAACTGTTTTTT. The encoded protein is CASSLVGGPNEKLFF.

The chain recombines TRBV7-2 with TRBJ1-5, with 7 bases matching TRBD1. The CDR3 spans 14 residues. The germline V gene has CDR1 SGHTA and CDR2 FQGNSA. Germline trimming cut 5 bases from V and 7 bases from J; bases unmatched to any gene: 8. CDR3 amino acids: CASSQLTGYQPQHF. The CDR3 DNA reads as TGTGCCAGCAGCCAGTTGACAGGGTACCAGCCCCAGCATTTT.

The chain joins TRBV3-1 (or the pseudogene TRBV3-2) to TRBJ2-7, with D perhaps given as TRBD1 or TRBD2 (5 bases each). The CDR3 extends over 15 amino acids. V was cut by 0 bases and J by 6 bases, with 15 bases left in between. Germline V gene sequence: CDR1 LGHDT, CDR2 YNNKEL (reference sequence). The CDR3 spells CASSQDVRGVGEQYF. The CDR3 bases are TGTGCCAGCAGCCAAGATGTGAGAGGGGTGGGCGAGCAGTACTTC.

The genes are TRBV19 and TRBJ2-3; D may be TRBD2 (6 bases). Germline V lookup: CDR1 LNHDA, CDR2 SQIVND (reference sequence). The germline V and J ends were trimmed by 2 bases and 3 bases, with 9 bases remaining between them. This CDR3 region has 14 residues. CDR3: CASSISRETDTQYF. The CDR3 DNA reads as TGTGCCAGTAGTATAAGTCGGGAGACAGATACGCAGTATTTT. Full variable domain (rest looked up from reference TRBV19 and TRBJ2-3): DGGITQSPKYLFRKEGQNVTLSCEQNLNHDAMYWYRQDPGQGLRLIYYSQIVNDFQKGDIAEGYSVSREKKESFPLTVTSAQKNPTAFYLCASSISRETDTQYFGPGTRLTVL.

The CDR3 is CASSSGTGPGYTF. The CDR3 region has the DNA TGTGCCAGCAGTTCCGGGACAGGCCCAGGCTACACCTTC. This chain joins TRBV7-8 and TRBJ1-2, with 8 bases identical to TRBD1. V was clipped by 6 bases and J by 8 bases; unmatched bases: 8. This CDR3 comprises 13 residues. Looked up from germline, CDR1 is SGHVS and CDR2 is FQNEAQ.

The chain recombines TRBV28 with TRBJ2-7, with TRBD2 matching 8 bases. Germline CDR1 MDHEN, CDR2 SYDVKM. This CDR3 region has 13 residues. The trim removed 1 base at V and 6 bases at J, leaving 2 bases unmatched. CDR3 sequence: CASSLSGGGEQYF. The CDR3 DNA follows: TGTGCCAGCAGTTTATCCGGGGGGGGCGAGCAGTACTTC.

The gene calls are TRBV10-1 and TRBJ2-7; 10 bases align to TRBD2. The trim removed 8 bases at V and 5 bases at J, leaving 18 bases unmatched. The CDR3 consists of 17 residues. CDR1 WNHNN and CDR2 SYGVQD come from the germline V gene (reference sequence). The CDR3 DNA reads TGCGCCAGCCGGTCTAGCGGGAGAGAGGTTTTCGGGGACGAGCAGTACTTC. It is translated as CASRSSGREVFGDEQYF.

The rearrangement joins TRBV28 to TRBJ1-6; a weak D match, TRBD1 (5 bases). V lost 6 bases, J lost 7 bases, and 10 bases lay in between. CDR1 and CDR2 (germline): MDHEN, SYDVKM. The CDR3 extends over 13 amino acids. The CDR3 protein is CASRLRGNSPLHF. The CDR3 DNA is TGTGCCAGCAGGCTACGGGGGAATTCACCCCTCCACTTT.

The V call is TRBV4-2, the J call TRBJ2-1, with 9 bases aligning to TRBD2. The trim removed 0 bases at V and 5 bases at J, leaving 5 bases unmatched. From germline, CDR1 is LGHNA and CDR2 YNFKEQ. This CDR3 has 16 amino acids. The CDR3 coding sequence is TGTGCCAGCAGCCAAGACGGTTCTAGCGGGAACAATGAGCAGTTCTTC. It is translated as CASSQDGSSGNNEQFF.

This clone was detected a few times. This rearrangement joins TRBV10-2 to TRBJ1-3; D gene ambiguous. The V gene lost 10 bases and the J gene lost 0 bases, with 1 base spanning the gap. This CDR3 has 10 residues. From germline, CDR1 is WSHSY and CDR2 SAAADI. The CDR3, as DNA: TGCGCCACCTCTGGAAACACCATATATTTT. Amino acid sequence: CATSGNTIYF.

This clone was observed a single time. The chain carries TRBV7-9 and TRBJ2-7; TRBD2 is a possible D gene (5 bases). Germline V gene data show CDR1 as SEHNR and CDR2 as FQNEAQ (reference sequence). V was cut by 1 base and J by 3 bases, with 13 bases left in between. The CDR3 contains 15 residues. CDR3 nucleotide sequence: TGTGCCAGCAGCTTAGGGTGGGGTCGGGACTACGAGCAGTACTTC. Protein: CASSLGWGRDYEQYF.

The gene calls are TRBV3-1 (or the pseudogene TRBV3-2) and TRBJ1-6; D is uncertain. Trimming took 4 bases from V and 8 from J, leaving 12 bases between them. The CDR3 totals 14 residues. Germline V gene lookup returns CDR1 LGHDT and CDR2 YNNKEL (reference sequence). This CDR3 reads CASSPNHRDSPLHF. In nucleotides, the CDR3 is TGTGCCAGCAGCCCCAACCACCGGGATTCACCCCTCCACTTT.

The chain employs TRBV5-1 and TRBJ1-1, with D maybe TRBD1 (5 bases). V was trimmed by 4 bases and J by 1 base, leaving 11 bases between them. The germline V gene encodes CDR1 SGHRS and CDR2 YFSETQ. The length of the CDR3 is 14 residues. Here the CDR3 DNA reads TGCGCCAGCAGCCACGCAACAGGGAACACTGAAGCTTTCTTT. This gives the protein CASSHATGNTEAFF.